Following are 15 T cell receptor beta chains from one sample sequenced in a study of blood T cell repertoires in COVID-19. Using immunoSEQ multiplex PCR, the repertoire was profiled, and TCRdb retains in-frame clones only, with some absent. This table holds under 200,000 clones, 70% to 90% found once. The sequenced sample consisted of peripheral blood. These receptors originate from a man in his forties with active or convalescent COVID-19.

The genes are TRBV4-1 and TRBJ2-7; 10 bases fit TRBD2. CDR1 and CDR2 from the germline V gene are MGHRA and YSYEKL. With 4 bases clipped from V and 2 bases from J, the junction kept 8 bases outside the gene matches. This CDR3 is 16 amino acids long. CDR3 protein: CASSPARTSGTYEQYF. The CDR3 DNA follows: TGCGCCAGCAGCCCGGCTCGGACTAGCGGAACCTACGAGCAGTACTTC.

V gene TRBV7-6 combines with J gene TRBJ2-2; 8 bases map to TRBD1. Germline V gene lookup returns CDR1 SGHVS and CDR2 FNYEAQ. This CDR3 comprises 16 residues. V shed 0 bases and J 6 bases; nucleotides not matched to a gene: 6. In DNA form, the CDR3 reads TGTGCCAGCAGCTTAGCGGCAGGGGGCACTTCCGGGGAGCTGTTTTTT. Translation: CASSLAAGGTSGELFF.

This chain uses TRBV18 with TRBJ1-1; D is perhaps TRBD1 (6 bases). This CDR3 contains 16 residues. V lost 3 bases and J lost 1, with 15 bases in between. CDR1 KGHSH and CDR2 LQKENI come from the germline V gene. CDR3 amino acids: CASSPNGLGANTEAFF. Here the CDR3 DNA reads TGTGCCAGCTCACCGAATGGATTGGGGGCGAACACTGAAGCTTTCTTT.

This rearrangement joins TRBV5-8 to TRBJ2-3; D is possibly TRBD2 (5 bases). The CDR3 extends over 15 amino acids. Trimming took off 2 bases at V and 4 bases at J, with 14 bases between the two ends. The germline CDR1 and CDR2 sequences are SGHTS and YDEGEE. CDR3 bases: TGTGCCAGCAGCTTTTCCGGAGGCGGATCAGATACGCAGTATTTT. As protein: CASSFSGGGSDTQYF.

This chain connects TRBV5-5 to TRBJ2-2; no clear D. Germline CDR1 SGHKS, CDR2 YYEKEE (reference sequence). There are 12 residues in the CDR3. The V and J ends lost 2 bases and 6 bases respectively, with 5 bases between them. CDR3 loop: CASSLSSGELFF. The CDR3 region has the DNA TGTGCCAGCAGCTTATCTTCCGGGGAGCTGTTTTTT.

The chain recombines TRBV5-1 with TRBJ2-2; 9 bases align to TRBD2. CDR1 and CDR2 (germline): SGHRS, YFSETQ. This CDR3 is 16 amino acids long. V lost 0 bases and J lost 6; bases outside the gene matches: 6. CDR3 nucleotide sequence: TGCGCCAGCAGCTTGGATGTCGAGCGGGGGGCCGGGGAGCTGTTTTTT. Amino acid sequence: CASSLDVERGAGELFF.

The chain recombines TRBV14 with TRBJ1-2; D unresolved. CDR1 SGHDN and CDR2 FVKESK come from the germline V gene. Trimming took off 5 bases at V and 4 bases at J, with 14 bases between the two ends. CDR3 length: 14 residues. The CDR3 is CASSDTAQFYGYTF. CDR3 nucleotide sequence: TGTGCCAGCAGCGATACAGCCCAATTCTATGGCTACACCTTC.

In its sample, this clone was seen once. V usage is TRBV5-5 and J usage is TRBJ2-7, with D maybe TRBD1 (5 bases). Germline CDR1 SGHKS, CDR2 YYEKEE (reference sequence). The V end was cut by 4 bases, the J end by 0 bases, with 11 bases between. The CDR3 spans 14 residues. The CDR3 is CASSTQTDSYEQYF. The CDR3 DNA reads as TGTGCCAGCAGCACCCAGACAGACTCCTACGAGCAGTACTTC.

The CDR3 DNA is TGTGCCAGCAGTTTATTCCCCACTAGCAGGGAAAGCTACTCTGGGGCCAACGTCCTGACTTTC. Encoded protein: CASSLFPTSRESYSGANVLTF. The rearrangement joins TRBV27 to TRBJ2-6, with TRBD2 as a possible D gene (6 bases). Trimming removed 1 base at V and 0 bases at J, with 22 bases between. The CDR3 contains 21 residues. Germline V gene data show CDR1 as MNHEY and CDR2 as SMNVEV (reference sequence).

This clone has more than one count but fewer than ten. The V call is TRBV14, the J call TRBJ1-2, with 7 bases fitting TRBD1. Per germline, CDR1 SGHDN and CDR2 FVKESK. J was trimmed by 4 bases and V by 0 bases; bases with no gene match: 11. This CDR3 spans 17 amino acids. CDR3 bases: TGTGCCAGCAGCCAAGATAAGAGGAGACAGGGCATCTATGGCTACACCTTC. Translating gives CASSQDKRRQGIYGYTF.

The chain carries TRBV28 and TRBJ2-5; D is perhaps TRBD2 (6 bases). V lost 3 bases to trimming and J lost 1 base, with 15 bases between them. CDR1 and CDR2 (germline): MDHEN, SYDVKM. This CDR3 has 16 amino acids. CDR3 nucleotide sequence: TGTGCCAGCAGTTTTAGTGGGCGGGGACGCCAAGAGACCCAGTACTTC. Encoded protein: CASSFSGRGRQETQYF.

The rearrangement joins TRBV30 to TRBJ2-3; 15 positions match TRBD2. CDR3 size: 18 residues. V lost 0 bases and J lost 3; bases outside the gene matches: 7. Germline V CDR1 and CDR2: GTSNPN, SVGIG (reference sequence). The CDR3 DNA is TGTGCCTGGAGTGTTCCCGGACTAGCGGGAGGGTATACAGATACGCAGTATTTT. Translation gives CAWSVPGLAGGYTDTQYF.

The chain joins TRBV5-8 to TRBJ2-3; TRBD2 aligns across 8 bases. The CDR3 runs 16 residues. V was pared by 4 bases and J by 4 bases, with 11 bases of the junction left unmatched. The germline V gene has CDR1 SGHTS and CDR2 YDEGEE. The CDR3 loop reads CASSPRGSGGPDTQYF. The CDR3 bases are TGTGCCAGCAGCCCGCGGGGCAGCGGGGGTCCAGATACGCAGTATTTT.

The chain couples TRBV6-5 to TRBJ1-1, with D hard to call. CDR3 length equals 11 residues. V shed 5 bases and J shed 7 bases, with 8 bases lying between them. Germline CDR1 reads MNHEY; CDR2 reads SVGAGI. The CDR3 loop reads CASSTSREAFF. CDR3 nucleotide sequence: TGTGCCAGCAGTACGAGCCGTGAAGCTTTCTTT.

In DNA, the CDR3 is TGTGCCAGTACAAAGACTAGCGGGAGAGTCGAGCAGTACTTC. Protein sequence: CASTKTSGRVEQYF. The gene calls are TRBV19 and TRBJ2-7; 12 nucleotides match TRBD2. From germline, CDR1 is LNHDA and CDR2 SQIVND (reference sequence). Trimming removed 7 bases from V and 6 bases from J; junction bases left unmatched: 7. The CDR3 has 14 residues.